The source of this TCR beta chain is a study of cytomegalovirus exposure and HLA in healthy donors. For the study at large: A prior study identified 110 million or so unique TCR beta sequences from about 179 million T cells.

Participants comprised healthy donors of bone marrow. On this clone: Antigen: not known.

The germline V gene has CDR1 SGDLS and CDR2 YYNGEE. After removal of 4 bases from V and 7 bases from J, the junction contained 14 bases not matched to a gene. CDR3 length equals 16 residues. The study ran its PCR with 60 Vbeta and 13 Jbeta primers. Generated by immunoSEQ multiplex PCR, the TCRdb table keeps only in-frame clones and is missing some. The sample consists of 150,000 to 200,000 clones, 81% of them appearing once. Findings and limits, study-wide: Cytomegalovirus-associated TCR beta chains were listed, numbering roughly 150. Rarity held for most TCR sequences, but there were some public TCRs that occurred in many donors.

This TCR was sampled from a man between 18 and 35 years old in good health and CMV-seronegative. Material: PBMCs. The rearrangement joins TRBV9 to TRBJ2-7, with TRBD1 matching 10 bases. Written as DNA, the CDR3 is TGTGCCAGCAGCCCATCACCGGACAGGGGGGCGGGGGAGCAGTACTTC. Amino acids: CASSPSPDRGAGEQYF. The variable domain in full, completed from reference TRBV9 and TRBJ2-7, reads DSGVTQTPKHLITATGQRVTLRCSPRSGDLSVYWYQQSLDQGLQFLIQYYNGEERAKGNILERFSAQQFPDLHSELNLSSLELGDSALYFCASSPSPDRGAGEQYFGPGTRLTVT.